One T cell receptor (beta chain) is described in this entry. The CDR3 sequence is 13 residues long. Trimming left V 4 bases short and J 2 bases short, with 8 bases between. Germline values: CDR1 ENHRY, CDR2 SYGVKD. These data are taken from a study of blood T cell repertoires in COVID-19. Background on the study: Researchers got acute and convalescent COVID-19 samples from the United States, Italy and Spain. PBMCs, B-cell-depleted T cells, or T cells provided the cDNA or gDNA that made up the material.

In the authors' methods: Reference gene primer amplification yielded estimated nucleated cell counts. TCRdb keeps only in-frame clones here, not all; method: immunoSEQ multiplex PCR. V, J and clone size were drawn from that table, and D and trimming were deduced from the DNA. The profile shows 150,000 or so clones, about 83% of them singletons. This clonotype was sampled from a human donor in a cohort sampled during active COVID-19. The chain has TRBV10-3 and TRBJ1-1, with D hard to call. The sequenced sample was peripheral blood. CDR3 coding DNA: TGTGCCATCAGTGGTAGCTCTAACACTGAAGCTTTCTTT. Its translation is CAISGSSNTEAFF.